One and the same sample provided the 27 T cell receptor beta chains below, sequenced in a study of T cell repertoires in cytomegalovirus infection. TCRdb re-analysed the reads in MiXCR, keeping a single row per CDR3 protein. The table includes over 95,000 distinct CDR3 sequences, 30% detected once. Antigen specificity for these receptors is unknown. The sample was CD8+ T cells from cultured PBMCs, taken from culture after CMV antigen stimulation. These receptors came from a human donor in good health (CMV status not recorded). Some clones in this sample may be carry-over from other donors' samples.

The CDR3: CSARATDRSLTYGYTF. The CDR3 nucleotides read TGCAGTGCTAGGGCTACGGACAGATCCCTTACCTATGGCTACACCTTC. This chain connects TRBV20-1 to TRBJ1-2; possible D gene TRBD1, 6 bases. Trimming cost V 3 bases and J 4 bases, with 21 bases left between them. Germline CDR1 reads DFQATT; CDR2 reads SNEGSKA (reference sequence). This CDR3 contains 16 residues.

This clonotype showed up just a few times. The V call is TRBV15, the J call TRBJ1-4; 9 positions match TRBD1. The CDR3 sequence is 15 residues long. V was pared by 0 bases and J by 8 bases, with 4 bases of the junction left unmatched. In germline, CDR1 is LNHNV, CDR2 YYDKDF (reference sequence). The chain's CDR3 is CATSRDPGQGEKLFF. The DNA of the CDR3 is TGTGCCACCAGCAGAGATCCGGGACAGGGAGAAAAACTGTTTTTT.

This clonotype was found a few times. CDR3 loop: CASSRRSWRGYPYEQYF. CDR3 nucleotides: TGCGCCAGCAGCCGAAGGTCGTGGCGGGGGTACCCCTACGAGCAGTACTTC. The gene calls are TRBV4-3 and TRBJ2-7, with 7 bases matching TRBD2. The ends lost 4 bases at V and 2 bases at J; junction bases unmatched: 14. The CDR3 runs 17 residues. Looked up from germline, CDR1 is LGHNA and CDR2 is YSLEER.

CDR3 bases: TGTGCCAGCAGACTAACAGGGGCTGGTTTGACCTACGAGCAGTACTTC. Translation: CASRLTGAGLTYEQYF. V gene TRBV6-5 combines with J gene TRBJ2-7, with 7 bases fitting TRBD1. V trimming: 6 bases; J trimming: 2 bases; junction bases outside the gene matches: 13. The CDR3 is made up of 16 amino acids. Germline values: CDR1 MNHEY, CDR2 SVGAGI.

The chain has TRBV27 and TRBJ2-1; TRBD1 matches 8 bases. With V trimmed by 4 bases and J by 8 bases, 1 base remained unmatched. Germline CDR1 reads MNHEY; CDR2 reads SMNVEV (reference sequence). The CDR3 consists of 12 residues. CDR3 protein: CASSSTGDEQFF. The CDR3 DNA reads TGTGCCAGCAGTTCGACAGGGGATGAGCAGTTCTTC.

CDR3 bases: TGTGCCAGCAGCTGGGACAGGGGTATGTGGTATGGCTACACCTTC. Encoded protein: CASSWDRGMWYGYTF. V gene TRBV12-3 or TRBV12-4 combines with J gene TRBJ1-2, with TRBD1 identical over 10 bases. The CDR3 contains 15 residues. Trimming cost V 6 bases and J 5 bases; bases outside gene matches: 9.

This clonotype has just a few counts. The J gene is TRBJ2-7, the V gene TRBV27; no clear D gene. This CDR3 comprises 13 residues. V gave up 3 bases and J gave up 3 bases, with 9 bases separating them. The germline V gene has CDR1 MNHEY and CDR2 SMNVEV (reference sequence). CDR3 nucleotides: TGTGCCAGCAGTTTTGGGCCCGACTACGAGCAGTACTTC. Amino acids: CASSFGPDYEQYF.

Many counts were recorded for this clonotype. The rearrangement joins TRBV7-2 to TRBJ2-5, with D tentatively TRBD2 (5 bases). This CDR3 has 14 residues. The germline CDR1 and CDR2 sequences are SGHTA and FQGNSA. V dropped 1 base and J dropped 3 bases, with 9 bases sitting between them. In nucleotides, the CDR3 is TGTGCCAGCAGCTTAGGGTACGGGGAAGAGACCCAGTACTTC. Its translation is CASSLGYGEETQYF.

CDR3 in amino acids: CASKDGLEELFF. For the CDR3, the DNA is TGTGCCAGCAAGGATGGGCTCGAGGAGCTGTTTTTT. The chain combines TRBV27 with TRBJ2-2; no clear D gene. V was cut by 7 bases and J by 10 bases, with 13 bases left in between. This CDR3 region has 12 residues. Germline CDR1 MNHEY, CDR2 SMNVEV (reference sequence).

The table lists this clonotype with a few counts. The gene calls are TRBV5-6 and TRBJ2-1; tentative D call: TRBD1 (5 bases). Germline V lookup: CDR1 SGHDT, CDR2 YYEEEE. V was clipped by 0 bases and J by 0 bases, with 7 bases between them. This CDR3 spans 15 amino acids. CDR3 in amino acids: CASSLEQDSYNEQFF. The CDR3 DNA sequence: TGTGCCAGCAGCTTGGAACAGGACTCCTACAATGAGCAGTTCTTC.

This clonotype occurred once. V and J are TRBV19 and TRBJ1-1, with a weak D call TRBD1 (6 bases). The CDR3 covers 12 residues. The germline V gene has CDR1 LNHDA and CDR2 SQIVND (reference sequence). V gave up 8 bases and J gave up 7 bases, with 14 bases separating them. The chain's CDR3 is CASGNRTDEAFF. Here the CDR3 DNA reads TGTGCCAGTGGGAATAGGACAGATGAAGCTTTCTTT.

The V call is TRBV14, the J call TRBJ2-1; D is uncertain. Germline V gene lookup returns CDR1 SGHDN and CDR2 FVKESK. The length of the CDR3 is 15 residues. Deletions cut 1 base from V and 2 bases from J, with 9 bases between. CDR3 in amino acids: CASSQALDAYNEQFF. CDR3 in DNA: TGTGCCAGCAGCCAAGCTCTAGACGCCTACAATGAGCAGTTCTTC.

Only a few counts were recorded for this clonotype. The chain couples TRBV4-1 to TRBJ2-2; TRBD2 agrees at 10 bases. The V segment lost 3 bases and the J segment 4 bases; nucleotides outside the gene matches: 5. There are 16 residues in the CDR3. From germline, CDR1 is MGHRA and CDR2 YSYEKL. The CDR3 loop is CASSHIAGGRTGELFF. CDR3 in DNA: TGCGCCAGCAGCCATATAGCGGGGGGCCGCACCGGGGAGCTGTTTTTT.

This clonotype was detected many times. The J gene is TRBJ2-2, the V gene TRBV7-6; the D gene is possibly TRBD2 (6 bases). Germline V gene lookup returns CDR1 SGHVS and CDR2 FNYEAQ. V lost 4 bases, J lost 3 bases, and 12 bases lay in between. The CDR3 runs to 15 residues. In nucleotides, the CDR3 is TGTGCCAGCAGCTCGGGATGGGAGGACACCGGGGAGCTGTTTTTT. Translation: CASSSGWEDTGELFF.

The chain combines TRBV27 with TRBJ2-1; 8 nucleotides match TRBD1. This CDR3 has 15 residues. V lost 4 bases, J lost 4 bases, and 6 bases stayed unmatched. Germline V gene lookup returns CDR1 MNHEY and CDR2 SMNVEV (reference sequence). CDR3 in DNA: TGTGCCAGCAGTTATGGGACAGGTCGTTACAATGAGCAGTTCTTC. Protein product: CASSYGTGRYNEQFF.

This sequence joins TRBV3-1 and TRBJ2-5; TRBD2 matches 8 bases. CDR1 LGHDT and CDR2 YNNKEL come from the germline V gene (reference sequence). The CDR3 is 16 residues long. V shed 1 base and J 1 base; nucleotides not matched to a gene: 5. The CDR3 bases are TGTGCCAGCAGCCAAGCTGGCGGGGGGATCCAAGAGACCCAGTACTTC. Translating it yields CASSQAGGGIQETQYF.

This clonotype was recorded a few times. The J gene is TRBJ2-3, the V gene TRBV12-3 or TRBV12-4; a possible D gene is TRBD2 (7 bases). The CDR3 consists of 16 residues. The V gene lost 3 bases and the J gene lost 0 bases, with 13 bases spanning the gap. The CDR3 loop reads CASSLGGPVSTDTQYF. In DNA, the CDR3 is TGTGCCAGCAGTTTGGGGGGGCCAGTAAGCACAGATACGCAGTATTTT.

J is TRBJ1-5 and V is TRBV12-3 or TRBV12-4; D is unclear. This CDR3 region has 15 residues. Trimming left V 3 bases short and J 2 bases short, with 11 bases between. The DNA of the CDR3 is TGTGCCAGCAGTTTTGTGGCTGCGGGCAATCAGCCCCAGCATTTT. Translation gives CASSFVAAGNQPQHF.

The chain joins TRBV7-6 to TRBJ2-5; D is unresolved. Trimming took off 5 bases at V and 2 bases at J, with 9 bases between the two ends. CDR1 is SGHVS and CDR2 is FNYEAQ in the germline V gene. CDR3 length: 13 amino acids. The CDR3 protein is CASSPWEQETQYF. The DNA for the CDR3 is TGTGCCAGCAGCCCCTGGGAACAAGAGACCCAGTACTTC.

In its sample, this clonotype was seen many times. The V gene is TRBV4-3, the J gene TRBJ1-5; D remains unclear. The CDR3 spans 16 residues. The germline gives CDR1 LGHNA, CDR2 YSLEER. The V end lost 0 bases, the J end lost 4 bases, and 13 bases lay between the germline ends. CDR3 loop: CASSQDRWTANQPQHF. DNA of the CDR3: TGCGCCAGCAGCCAAGATAGGTGGACGGCAAATCAGCCCCAGCATTTT.

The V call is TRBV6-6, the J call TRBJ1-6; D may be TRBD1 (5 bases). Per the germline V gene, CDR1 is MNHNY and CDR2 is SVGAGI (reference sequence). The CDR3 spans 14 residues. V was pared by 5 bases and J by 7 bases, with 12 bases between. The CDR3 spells CASSPWGGNSPLHF. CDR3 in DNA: TGTGCCAGCAGTCCTTGGGGGGGGAATTCACCCCTCCACTTT.

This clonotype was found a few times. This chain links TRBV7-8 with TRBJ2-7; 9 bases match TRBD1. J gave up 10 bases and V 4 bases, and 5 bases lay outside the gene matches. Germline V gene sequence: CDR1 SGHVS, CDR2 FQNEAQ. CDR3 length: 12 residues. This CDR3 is CASSSRTGDQYF. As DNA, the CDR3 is TGTGCCAGCAGCTCGCGGACAGGGGATCAGTACTTC.

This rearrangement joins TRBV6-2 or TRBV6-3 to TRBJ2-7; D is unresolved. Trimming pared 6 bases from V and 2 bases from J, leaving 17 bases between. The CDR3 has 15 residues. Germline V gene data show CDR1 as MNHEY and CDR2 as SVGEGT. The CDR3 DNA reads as TGTGCCAGCAGCCCCGCTGGACCTACAGCCTACGAGCAGTACTTC. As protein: CASSPAGPTAYEQYF.

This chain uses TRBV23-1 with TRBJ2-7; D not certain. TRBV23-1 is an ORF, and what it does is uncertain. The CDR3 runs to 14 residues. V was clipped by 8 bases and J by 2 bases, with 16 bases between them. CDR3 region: CASPKSTVTYEQYF. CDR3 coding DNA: TGCGCCAGCCCTAAAAGTACAGTAACCTACGAGCAGTACTTC.

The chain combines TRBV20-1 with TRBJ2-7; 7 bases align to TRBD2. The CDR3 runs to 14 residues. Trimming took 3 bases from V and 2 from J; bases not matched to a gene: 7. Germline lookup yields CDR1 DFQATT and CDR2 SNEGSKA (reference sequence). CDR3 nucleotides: TGCAGTGCTAGGCTAGCGGAACAGACCTACGAGCAGTACTTC. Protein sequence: CSARLAEQTYEQYF.

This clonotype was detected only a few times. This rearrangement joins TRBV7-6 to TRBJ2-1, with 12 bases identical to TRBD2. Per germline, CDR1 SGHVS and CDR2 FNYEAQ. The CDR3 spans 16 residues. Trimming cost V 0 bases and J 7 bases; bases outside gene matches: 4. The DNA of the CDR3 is TGTGCCAGCAGCTTAGCGCTAGCGGGGGGGATGAATGAGCAGTTCTTC. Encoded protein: CASSLALAGGMNEQFF.

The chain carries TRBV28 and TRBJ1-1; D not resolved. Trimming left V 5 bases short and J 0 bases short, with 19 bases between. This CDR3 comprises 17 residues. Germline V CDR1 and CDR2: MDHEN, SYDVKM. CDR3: CASSPFPMRRVNTEAFF. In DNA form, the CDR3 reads TGTGCCAGCAGTCCCTTCCCAATGAGGAGGGTGAACACTGAAGCTTTCTTT. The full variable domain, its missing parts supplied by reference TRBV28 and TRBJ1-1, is DVKVTQSSRYLVKRTGEKVFLECVQDMDHENMFWYRQDPGLGLRLIYFSYDVKMKEKGDIPEGYSVSREKKERFSLILESASTNQTSMYLCASSPFPMRRVNTEAFFGQGTRLTVV.